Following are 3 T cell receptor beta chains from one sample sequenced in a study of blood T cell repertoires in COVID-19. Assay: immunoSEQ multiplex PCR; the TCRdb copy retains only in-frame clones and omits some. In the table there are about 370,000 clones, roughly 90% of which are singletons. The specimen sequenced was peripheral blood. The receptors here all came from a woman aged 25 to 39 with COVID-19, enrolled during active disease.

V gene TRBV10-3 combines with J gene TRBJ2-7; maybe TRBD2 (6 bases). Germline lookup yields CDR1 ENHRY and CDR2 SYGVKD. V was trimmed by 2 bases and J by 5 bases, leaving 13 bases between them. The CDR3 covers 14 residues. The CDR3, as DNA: TGTGCCATCAGTGAGGGACGGGAGTTAGACGAGCAGTACGTC. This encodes CAISEGRELDEQYV.

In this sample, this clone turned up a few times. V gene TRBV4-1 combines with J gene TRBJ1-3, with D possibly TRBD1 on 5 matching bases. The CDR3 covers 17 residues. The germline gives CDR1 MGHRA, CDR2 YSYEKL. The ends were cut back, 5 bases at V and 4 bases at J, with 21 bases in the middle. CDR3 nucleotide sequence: TGCGCCAGCAGCTTCAACAAACCGGGGGGGTCCGGAAACACCATATATTTT. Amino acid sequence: CASSFNKPGGSGNTIYF.

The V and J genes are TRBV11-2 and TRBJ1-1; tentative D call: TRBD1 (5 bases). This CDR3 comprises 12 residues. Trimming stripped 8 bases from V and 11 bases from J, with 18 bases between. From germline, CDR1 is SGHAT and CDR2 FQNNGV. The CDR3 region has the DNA TGTGCCAGCTTAAGGGGAAGGGGCGAGGCTTTCTTT. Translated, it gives CASLRGRGEAFF.